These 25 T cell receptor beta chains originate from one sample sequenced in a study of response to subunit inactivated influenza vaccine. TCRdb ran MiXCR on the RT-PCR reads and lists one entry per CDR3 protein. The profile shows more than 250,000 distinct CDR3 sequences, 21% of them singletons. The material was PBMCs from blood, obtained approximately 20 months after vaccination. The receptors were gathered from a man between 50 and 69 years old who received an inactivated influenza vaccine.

CDR3 sequence: CSALRPGEETQYF. In DNA form, the CDR3 reads TGCAGTGCCCTTAGGCCAGGGGAAGAGACCCAGTACTTC. The V gene is TRBV20-1, the J gene TRBJ2-5; D is possibly TRBD1 (6 bases). Germline loops: CDR1 DFQATT, CDR2 SNEGSKA (reference sequence). With 6 bases removed from V and 3 bases from J, the gap between germline ends came to 14 bases. The CDR3 length is 13 residues.

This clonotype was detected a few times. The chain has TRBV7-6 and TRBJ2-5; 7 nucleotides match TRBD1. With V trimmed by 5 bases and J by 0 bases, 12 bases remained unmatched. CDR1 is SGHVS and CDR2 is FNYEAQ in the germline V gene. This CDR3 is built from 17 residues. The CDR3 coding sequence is TGTGCCAGCAGCAAATCAACAGGGGCGAATTACCAAGAGACCCAGTACTTC. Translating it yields CASSKSTGANYQETQYF.

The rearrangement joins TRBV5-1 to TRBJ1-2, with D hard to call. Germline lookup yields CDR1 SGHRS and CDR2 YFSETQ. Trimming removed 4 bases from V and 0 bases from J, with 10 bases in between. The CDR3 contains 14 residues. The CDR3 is CASSAEGSNYGYTF. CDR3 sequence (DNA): TGCGCCAGCAGCGCGGAGGGCTCTAACTATGGCTACACCTTC.

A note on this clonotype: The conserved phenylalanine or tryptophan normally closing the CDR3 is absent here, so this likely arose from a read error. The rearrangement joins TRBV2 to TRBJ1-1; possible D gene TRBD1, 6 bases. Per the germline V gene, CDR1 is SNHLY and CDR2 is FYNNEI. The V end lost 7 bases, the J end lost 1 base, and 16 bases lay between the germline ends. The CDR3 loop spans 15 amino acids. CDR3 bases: TGTGCCAGCAAGCGGACAGAAAATAGGAACACTGAAGCTTTCTCT. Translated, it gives CASKRTENRNTEAFS.

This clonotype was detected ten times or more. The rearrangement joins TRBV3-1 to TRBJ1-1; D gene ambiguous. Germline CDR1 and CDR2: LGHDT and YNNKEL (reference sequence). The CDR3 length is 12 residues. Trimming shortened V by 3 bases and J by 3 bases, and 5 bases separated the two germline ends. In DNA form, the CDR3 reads TGTGCCAGCAGCCAGAGAGACACTGAAGCTTTCTTT. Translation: CASSQRDTEAFF.

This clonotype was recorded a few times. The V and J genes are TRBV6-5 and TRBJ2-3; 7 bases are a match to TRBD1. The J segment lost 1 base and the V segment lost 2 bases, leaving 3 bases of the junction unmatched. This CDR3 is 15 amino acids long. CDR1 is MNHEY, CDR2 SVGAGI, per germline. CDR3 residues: CASSYGTVGTDTQYF. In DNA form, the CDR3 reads TGTGCCAGCAGTTACGGGACAGTGGGCACAGATACGCAGTATTTT.

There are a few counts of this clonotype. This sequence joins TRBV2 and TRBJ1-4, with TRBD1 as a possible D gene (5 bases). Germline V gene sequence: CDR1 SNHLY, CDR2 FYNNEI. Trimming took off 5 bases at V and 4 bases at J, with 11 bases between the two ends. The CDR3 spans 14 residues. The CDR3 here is CASSTEGLNEKLFF. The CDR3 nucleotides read TGTGCCAGCAGTACAGAGGGACTTAATGAAAAACTGTTTTTT.

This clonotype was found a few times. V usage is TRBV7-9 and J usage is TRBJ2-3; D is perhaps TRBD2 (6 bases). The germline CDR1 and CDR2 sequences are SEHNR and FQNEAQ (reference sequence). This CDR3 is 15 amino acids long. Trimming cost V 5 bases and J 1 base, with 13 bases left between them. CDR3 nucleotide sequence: TGTGCCAGCAGCCGCGGGACGGACGGCACAGATACGCAGTATTTT. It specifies CASSRGTDGTDTQYF.

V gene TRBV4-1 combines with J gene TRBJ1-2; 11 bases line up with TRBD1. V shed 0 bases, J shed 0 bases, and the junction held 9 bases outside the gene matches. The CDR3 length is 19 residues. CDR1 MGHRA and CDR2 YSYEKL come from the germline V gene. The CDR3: CASSQERGTGGATNYGYTF. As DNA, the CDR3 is TGCGCCAGCAGCCAAGAGCGGGGGACAGGGGGTGCAACTAACTATGGCTACACCTTC.

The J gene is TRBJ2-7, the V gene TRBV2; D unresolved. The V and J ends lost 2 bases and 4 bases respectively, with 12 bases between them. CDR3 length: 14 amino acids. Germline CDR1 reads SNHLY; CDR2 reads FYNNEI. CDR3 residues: CASSETGRIYEQYF. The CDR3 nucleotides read TGTGCCAGCAGTGAAACTGGACGGATTTACGAGCAGTACTTC.

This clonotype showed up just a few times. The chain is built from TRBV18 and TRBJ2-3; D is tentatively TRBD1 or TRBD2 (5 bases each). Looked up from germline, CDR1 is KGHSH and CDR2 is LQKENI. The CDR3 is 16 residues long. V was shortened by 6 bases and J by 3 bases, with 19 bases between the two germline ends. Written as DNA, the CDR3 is TGTGCCAGCTCTCTAACGCTGGGGGAAGGGACAGATACGCAGTATTTT. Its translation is CASSLTLGEGTDTQYF. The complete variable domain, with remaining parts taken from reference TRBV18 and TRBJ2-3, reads NAGVMQNPRHLVRRRGQEARLRCSPMKGHSHVYWYRQLPEEGLKFMVYLQKENIIDESGMPKERFSAEFPKEGPSILRIQQVVRGDSAAYFCASSLTLGEGTDTQYFGPGTRLTVL.

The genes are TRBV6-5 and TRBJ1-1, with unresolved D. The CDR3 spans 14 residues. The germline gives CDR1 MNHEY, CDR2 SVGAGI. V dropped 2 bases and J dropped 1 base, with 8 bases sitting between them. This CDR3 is CASSYGQKNTEAFF. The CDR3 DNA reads TGTGCCAGCAGTTACGGTCAGAAGAACACTGAAGCTTTCTTT.

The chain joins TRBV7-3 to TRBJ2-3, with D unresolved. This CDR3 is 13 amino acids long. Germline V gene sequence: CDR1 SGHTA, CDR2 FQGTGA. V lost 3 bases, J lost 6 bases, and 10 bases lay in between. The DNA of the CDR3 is TGTGCCAGCAGCTTGGGGTCGGCGGATACGCAGTATTTT. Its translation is CASSLGSADTQYF.

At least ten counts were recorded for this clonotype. Here the CDR3 reads CAISESRQGEREAFF. Written as DNA, the CDR3 is TGTGCCATCAGTGAGTCGCGACAGGGGGAGAGAGAAGCTTTCTTT. The genes are TRBV10-3 and TRBJ1-1, with 9 bases lining up with TRBD1. This CDR3 spans 15 amino acids. With 0 bases clipped from V and 8 bases from J, the junction kept 7 bases outside the gene matches. In germline, CDR1 is ENHRY, CDR2 SYGVKD.

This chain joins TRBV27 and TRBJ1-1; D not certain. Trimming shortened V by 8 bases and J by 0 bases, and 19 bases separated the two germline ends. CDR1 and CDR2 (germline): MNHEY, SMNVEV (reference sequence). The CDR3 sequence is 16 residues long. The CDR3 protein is CASSRGIPRLNTEAFF. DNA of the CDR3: TGTGCCAGCTCCCGGGGAATCCCTCGTTTGAACACTGAAGCTTTCTTT.

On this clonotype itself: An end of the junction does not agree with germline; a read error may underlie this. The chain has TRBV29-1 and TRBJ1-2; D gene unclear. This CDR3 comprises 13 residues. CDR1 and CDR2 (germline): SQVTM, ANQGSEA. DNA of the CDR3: TGCAGCGTTTTCGAGCCAGCGAACTATGGCTACGCCTTC. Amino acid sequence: CSVFEPANYGYAF.

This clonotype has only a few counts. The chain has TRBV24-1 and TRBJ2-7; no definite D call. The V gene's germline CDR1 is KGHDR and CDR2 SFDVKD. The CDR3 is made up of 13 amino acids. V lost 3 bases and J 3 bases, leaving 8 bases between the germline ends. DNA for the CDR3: TGTGCCACCAGTGATCCCGGTTACTACGAGCAGTACTTC. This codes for CATSDPGYYEQYF.

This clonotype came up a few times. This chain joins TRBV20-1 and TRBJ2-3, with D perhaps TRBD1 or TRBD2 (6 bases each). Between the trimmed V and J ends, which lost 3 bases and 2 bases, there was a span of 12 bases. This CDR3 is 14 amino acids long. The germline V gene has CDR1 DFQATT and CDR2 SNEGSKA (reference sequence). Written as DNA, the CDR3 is TGCAGTGCTAGCGAGGGGGGTTACACAGATACGCAGTATTTT. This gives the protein CSASEGGYTDTQYF.

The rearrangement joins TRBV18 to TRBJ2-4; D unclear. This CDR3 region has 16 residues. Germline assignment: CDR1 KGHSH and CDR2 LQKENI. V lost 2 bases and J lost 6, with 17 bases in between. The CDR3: CASSPGVLLRVNIQYF. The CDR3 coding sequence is TGTGCCAGCTCACCAGGAGTTCTACTTAGGGTAAACATTCAGTACTTC.

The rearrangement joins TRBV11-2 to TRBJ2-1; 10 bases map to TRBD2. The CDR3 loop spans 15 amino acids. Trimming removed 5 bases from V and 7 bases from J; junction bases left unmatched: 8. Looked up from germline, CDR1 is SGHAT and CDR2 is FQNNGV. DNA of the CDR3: TGTGCCAGCAGCCCCGAGGGAGCGGGAGGGAATGAGCAGTTCTTC. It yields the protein CASSPEGAGGNEQFF.

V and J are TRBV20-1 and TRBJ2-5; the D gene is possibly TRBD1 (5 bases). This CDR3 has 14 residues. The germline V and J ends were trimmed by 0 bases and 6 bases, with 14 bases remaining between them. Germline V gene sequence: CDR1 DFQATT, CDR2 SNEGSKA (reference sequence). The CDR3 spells CSARDGRVGKTQYF. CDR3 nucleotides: TGCAGTGCTAGAGACGGCAGGGTAGGAAAGACCCAGTACTTC.

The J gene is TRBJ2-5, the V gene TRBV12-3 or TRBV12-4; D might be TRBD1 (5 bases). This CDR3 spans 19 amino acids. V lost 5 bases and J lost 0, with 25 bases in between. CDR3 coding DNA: TGTGCCAGCAGTCCTTACGTCCTTATTGACAGCGAGTACCAAGAGACCCAGTACTTC. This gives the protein CASSPYVLIDSEYQETQYF.

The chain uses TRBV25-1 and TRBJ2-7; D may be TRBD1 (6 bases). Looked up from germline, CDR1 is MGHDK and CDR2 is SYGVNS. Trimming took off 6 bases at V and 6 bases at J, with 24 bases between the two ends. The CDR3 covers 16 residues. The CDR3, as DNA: TGTGCCAGCAGGGGAGTGTGGGACAAGGTCTTTGCCGAGCAGTACTTC. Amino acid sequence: CASRGVWDKVFAEQYF.

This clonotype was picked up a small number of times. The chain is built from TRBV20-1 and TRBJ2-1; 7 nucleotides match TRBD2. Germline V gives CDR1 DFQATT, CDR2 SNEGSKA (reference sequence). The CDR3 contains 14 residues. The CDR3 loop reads CSARRGSFDNEQFF. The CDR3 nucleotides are TGCAGCGCCCGGCGCGGGAGTTTCGACAATGAGCAGTTCTTC.

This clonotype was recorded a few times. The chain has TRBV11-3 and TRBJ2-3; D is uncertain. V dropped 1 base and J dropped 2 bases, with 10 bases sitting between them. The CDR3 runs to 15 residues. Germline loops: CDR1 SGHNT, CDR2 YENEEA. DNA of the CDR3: TGTGCCAGCAGCTTAGGCGTCAGACTCACAGATACGCAGTATTTT. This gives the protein CASSLGVRLTDTQYF.